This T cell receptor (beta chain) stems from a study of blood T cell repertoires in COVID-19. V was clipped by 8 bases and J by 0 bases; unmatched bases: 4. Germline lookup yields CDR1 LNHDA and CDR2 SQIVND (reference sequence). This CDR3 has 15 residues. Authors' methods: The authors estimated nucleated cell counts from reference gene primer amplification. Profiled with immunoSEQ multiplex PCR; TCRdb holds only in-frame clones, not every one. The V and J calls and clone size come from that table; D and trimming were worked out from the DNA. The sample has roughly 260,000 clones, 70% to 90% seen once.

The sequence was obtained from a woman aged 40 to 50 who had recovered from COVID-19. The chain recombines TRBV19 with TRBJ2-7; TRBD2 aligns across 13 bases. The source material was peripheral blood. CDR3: CASRTSGSGSYEQYF. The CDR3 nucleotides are TGTGCCAGTCGGACTAGCGGGAGCGGCTCCTACGAGCAGTACTTC.